Below are 28 T cell receptor beta chains sequenced from a single sample in a study of T cell responses to AZD1222 COVID-19 vaccine. Assay used: immunoSEQ multiplex PCR; TCRdb lists only in-frame clones, some missing. The data show nearly 110,000 clones, about 90% seen once. The sequenced sample was peripheral blood, obtained on day 0 of AZD1222 vaccination. These receptors originate from an adult in good health.

The J gene is TRBJ1-1, the V gene TRBV10-1; D remains unclear. Germline V CDR1 and CDR2: WNHNN, SYGVQD (reference sequence). The CDR3 spans 13 residues. V was cut by 4 bases and J by 2 bases, with 8 bases left in between. The CDR3 sequence: CASSGGSNTEAFF. DNA for the CDR3: TGCGCCAGCAGTGGGGGTTCCAACACTGAAGCTTTCTTT.

The chain recombines TRBV19 with TRBJ1-1; the match to TRBD1 covers 10 bases. The CDR3 runs 14 residues. V lost 5 bases and J lost 6; bases outside the gene matches: 6. Germline V gene data show CDR1 as LNHDA and CDR2 as SQIVND (reference sequence). CDR3 nucleotides: TGTGCCAGTAGTCACGGACAGGGGGGCTCTGAAGCTTTCTTT. Amino acids: CASSHGQGGSEAFF.

The V and J genes are TRBV3-1 (or the pseudogene TRBV3-2) and TRBJ2-7, with D possibly matching TRBD2 (5 bases). This CDR3 region has 13 residues. The germline gives CDR1 LGHDT, CDR2 YNNKEL (reference sequence). V dropped 0 bases and J dropped 6 bases, with 9 bases sitting between them. The DNA for the CDR3 is TGTGCCAGCAGCCAAGATCTAGCACGCGAGCAGTACTTC. Its protein product is CASSQDLAREQYF.

The genes are TRBV12-2 and TRBJ1-5; TRBD1, the D gene given by the table, was not confirmed from the DNA. TRBV12-2 is a pseudogene locus. The CDR3 runs 13 residues. The DNA for the CDR3 is TGTGCAAGCAGACAGTACTCTAATCAGCCCCAGCATTTT. Amino acids: CASRQYSNQPQHF.

The chain uses TRBV6-6 and TRBJ2-7, with 10 positions matching TRBD2. Germline values: CDR1 MNHNY, CDR2 SVGAGI (reference sequence). The CDR3 length is 14 residues. The ends lost 2 bases at V and 3 bases at J; junction bases unmatched: 1. The CDR3 spells CASSYASGSYEQYF. The DNA for the CDR3 is TGTGCCAGCAGTTACGCTAGCGGGAGCTACGAGCAGTACTTC.

The V and J genes are TRBV7-9 and TRBJ1-2; 9 positions agree with TRBD1. Germline CDR1 SEHNR, CDR2 FQNEAQ (reference sequence). With 3 bases clipped from V and 7 bases from J, the junction kept 3 bases outside the gene matches. The CDR3 spans 13 residues. For the CDR3, the DNA is TGTGCCAGCAGCTTTGGGACAGGGACTGGCTACACCTTC. The encoded protein is CASSFGTGTGYTF.

This chain uses TRBV6-1 with TRBJ1-5; 10 nucleotides line up with TRBD1. CDR3 size: 16 residues. The trim removed 0 bases at V and 6 bases at J, leaving 5 bases unmatched. Germline assignment: CDR1 MNHNS and CDR2 SASEGT. Here the CDR3 DNA reads TGTGCCAGCAGTGAAGCCGCGACAGGGGGCTTTCAGCCCCAGCATTTT. This gives the protein CASSEAATGGFQPQHF.

This clone was seen just once. V and J are TRBV30 and TRBJ1-1, with 7 bases that match TRBD1. Trimming removed 1 base from V and 1 base from J; junction bases left unmatched: 0. Germline assignment: CDR1 GTSNPN and CDR2 SVGIG (reference sequence). This CDR3 spans 13 amino acids. CDR3 nucleotide sequence: TGTGCCTGGAGTGGACAGGGGAACACTGAAGCTTTCTTT. Translating it yields CAWSGQGNTEAFF.

The chain combines TRBV3-1 (or the pseudogene TRBV3-2) with TRBJ1-3, with a possible D match to TRBD1 (5 bases). The germline V gene has CDR1 LGHDT and CDR2 YNNKEL (reference sequence). CDR3 length: 15 amino acids. The V and J ends lost 0 bases and 2 bases respectively, with 8 bases between them. The CDR3 loop is CASSQEGGTGNTIYF. The CDR3 DNA reads TGTGCCAGCAGCCAAGAGGGGGGTACTGGAAACACCATATATTTT.

The chain links TRBV4-1 to TRBJ1-5; a weak D match, TRBD1 (5 bases). Trimming stripped 0 bases from V and 3 bases from J, with 12 bases between. There are 16 residues in the CDR3. CDR1 is MGHRA, CDR2 YSYEKL, per germline. CDR3 sequence: CASSQDVTGNNQPQHF. CDR3 nucleotide sequence: TGCGCCAGCAGCCAAGATGTTACAGGTAACAATCAGCCCCAGCATTTT.

The chain joins TRBV5-1 to TRBJ1-1, with 7 positions matching TRBD1. The trim removed 4 bases at V and 2 bases at J, leaving 8 bases unmatched. The germline V gene encodes CDR1 SGHRS and CDR2 YFSETQ. The CDR3 sequence is 15 residues long. The CDR3 is CASSKGAQGNTEAFF. CDR3 DNA sequence: TGCGCCAGCAGCAAGGGGGCACAGGGAAACACTGAAGCTTTCTTT.

The chain couples TRBV6-2 or TRBV6-3 to TRBJ1-2, with 9 bases aligning to TRBD1. V lost 2 bases to trimming and J lost 6 bases; unmatched junction nucleotides: 10. The CDR3 spans 16 residues. Germline CDR1 and CDR2: MNHEY and SVGEGT. The CDR3 is CASSYDGTGRRNGYTF. The CDR3 bases are TGTGCCAGCAGTTACGATGGGACAGGGCGTCGAAATGGCTACACCTTC.

The CDR3 DNA reads as TGTGCCAGCAGCCAACAGGGGGCGTTGACAGATACGCAGTATTTT. Its translation: CASSQQGALTDTQYF. The chain is built from TRBV7-9 and TRBJ2-3; 9 bases map to TRBD1. This CDR3 spans 15 amino acids. V lost 5 bases and J lost 3; bases outside the gene matches: 6. Germline V gives CDR1 SEHNR, CDR2 FQNEAQ (reference sequence).

This clone was observed a single time. The V gene is TRBV3-1 (or the pseudogene TRBV3-2), the J gene TRBJ2-2; 8 positions match TRBD2. The germline V gene encodes CDR1 LGHDT and CDR2 YNNKEL (reference sequence). The V and J ends lost 3 bases and 4 bases, in that order; junction bases with no gene match: 10. This CDR3 has 17 amino acids. The CDR3 reads CASSHASGRGGTGELFF. CDR3 coding DNA: TGTGCCAGCAGCCACGCGAGCGGGAGAGGGGGCACCGGGGAGCTGTTTTTT.

J is TRBJ1-2 and V is TRBV4-2; TRBD1 matches at 11 bases. The CDR3 loop spans 16 amino acids. In germline, CDR1 is LGHNA, CDR2 YNFKEQ. V was pared by 0 bases and J by 4 bases, with 4 bases of the junction left unmatched. CDR3 region: CASSQEGTGGFYGYTF. CDR3 coding DNA: TGTGCCAGCAGCCAAGAGGGGACAGGGGGTTTCTATGGCTACACCTTC.

V is TRBV30 and J is TRBJ1-5, with D tentatively TRBD1 (5 bases). CDR3 size: 13 residues. V was trimmed by 1 base and J by 7 bases, leaving 11 bases between them. The germline gives CDR1 GTSNPN, CDR2 SVGIG (reference sequence). The CDR3 is CAWSAGLEQPQHF. The DNA for the CDR3 is TGTGCCTGGAGTGCGGGGCTGGAGCAGCCCCAGCATTTT.

The rearrangement links TRBV14 to TRBJ2-6, with no clear D. The CDR3 spans 15 residues. Germline CDR1 reads SGHDN; CDR2 reads FVKESK. Trimming cost V 6 bases and J 0 bases, with 9 bases left between them. The CDR3 region is CASRPSLSGANVLTF. The CDR3 DNA reads TGTGCCAGCAGACCGAGCCTCTCTGGGGCCAACGTCCTGACTTTC.

V gene TRBV5-4 combines with J gene TRBJ1-1, with no clear D. The CDR3 extends over 15 amino acids. The V and J ends lost 0 bases and 3 bases respectively, with 12 bases between them. Germline V gene sequence: CDR1 SGHNT, CDR2 YYREEE (reference sequence). The CDR3 spells CASSLASTIDTEAFF. The CDR3 DNA sequence: TGTGCCAGCAGCTTGGCCAGCACGATAGACACTGAAGCTTTCTTT. The full variable domain, its missing parts supplied by reference TRBV5-4 and TRBJ1-1, is ETGVTQSPTHLIKTRGQQVTLRCSSQSGHNTVSWYQQALGQGPQFIFQYYREEENGRGNFPPRFSGLQFPNYSSELNVNALELDDSALYLCASSLASTIDTEAFFGQGTRLTVV.

The V gene is TRBV11-3, the J gene TRBJ1-1; D might be TRBD1 (5 bases). Trimming cost V 4 bases and J 0 bases, with 6 bases left between them. Germline CDR1 and CDR2: SGHNT and YENEEA. The CDR3 has 13 amino acids. The CDR3 coding sequence is TGTGCCAGCAGCTCGACAGTGAACACTGAAGCTTTCTTT. It codes for CASSSTVNTEAFF.

This chain links TRBV7-9 with TRBJ1-1, with a possible D match to TRBD1 (5 bases). Germline assignment: CDR1 SEHNR and CDR2 FQNEAQ (reference sequence). CDR3 length equals 14 residues. V lost 3 bases, J lost 0 bases, and 8 bases lay in between. CDR3: CASSLGRLNTEAFF. Written as DNA, the CDR3 is TGTGCCAGCAGCTTGGGACGGCTGAACACTGAAGCTTTCTTT.

This chain uses TRBV6-2 or TRBV6-3 with TRBJ1-4; D gene unclear. CDR1 MNHEY and CDR2 SVGEGT come from the germline V gene. V was shortened by 5 bases and J by 8 bases, with 15 bases between the two germline ends. The CDR3 covers 14 residues. This chain's CDR3 is CASSDEGLGEKLFF. For the CDR3, the DNA is TGTGCCAGCAGTGATGAGGGCCTCGGGGAAAAACTGTTTTTT.

The CDR3 DNA reads as TGTGCCAGCAGTAGCGGGGCCTACAATGAGCAGTTCTTC. Translated: CASSSGAYNEQFF. The rearrangement links TRBV7-2 to TRBJ2-1, with TRBD2 matching 8 bases. The germline V gene encodes CDR1 SGHTA and CDR2 FQGNSA. The CDR3 contains 13 residues. V was clipped by 6 bases and J by 2 bases; unmatched bases: 0.

The genes are TRBV6-6 and TRBJ2-1; 16 bases agree with TRBD2. Germline CDR1 MNHNY, CDR2 SVGAGI (reference sequence). This CDR3 is built from 21 residues. With V trimmed by 5 bases and J by 4 bases, 17 bases remained unmatched. The CDR3 DNA reads as TGTGCCAGCAGTCTAAGGGGGACTGGGACTAGCGGGAGGGGGCGGTACAATGAGCAGTTCTTC. Translated: CASSLRGTGTSGRGRYNEQFF.

The CDR3 protein is CASSQDGSGNTIYF. The CDR3 nucleotides read TGCGCCAGCAGTCAGGACGGCTCTGGAAACACCATATATTTT. The chain links TRBV5-1 to TRBJ1-3; D not certain. V gave up 5 bases and J gave up 0 bases, with 9 bases separating them. The CDR3 consists of 14 residues. The germline CDR1 and CDR2 sequences are SGHRS and YFSETQ.

This chain joins TRBV9 and TRBJ2-2; D gene ambiguous. CDR3 length: 15 amino acids. The V and J ends lost 0 bases and 6 bases respectively, with 12 bases between them. Germline assignment: CDR1 SGDLS and CDR2 YYNGEE. DNA for the CDR3: TGTGCCAGCAGCGTAGAAGGCTACCCCCCCGGGGAGCTGTTTTTT. It yields the protein CASSVEGYPPGELFF.

The J gene is TRBJ1-6, the V gene TRBV6-5; D not resolved. This CDR3 has 15 amino acids. The germline gives CDR1 MNHEY, CDR2 SVGAGI. V dropped 2 bases and J dropped 7 bases, with 12 bases sitting between them. This CDR3 is CASSYGSWWNSPLHF. CDR3 coding DNA: TGTGCCAGCAGTTACGGCTCCTGGTGGAATTCACCCCTCCACTTT.

The chain couples TRBV29-1 to TRBJ2-5; 9 positions agree with TRBD1. Germline trimming cut 6 bases from V and 4 bases from J; bases unmatched to any gene: 3. The CDR3 runs to 12 residues. Germline CDR1 and CDR2: SQVTM and ANQGSEA. The CDR3 DNA follows: TGCAGCGTACAGGGGGCCTTAGAGACCCAGTACTTC. The encoded protein is CSVQGALETQYF.

The chain joins TRBV2 to TRBJ1-2, with D unclear. Germline-derived CDR1 and CDR2 are SNHLY and FYNNEI. The CDR3 covers 14 residues. Trimming removed 2 bases from V and 8 bases from J, with 15 bases in between. The chain's CDR3 is CASSEKWLSVGYTF. In DNA form, the CDR3 reads TGTGCCAGCAGTGAAAAATGGCTTTCGGTAGGCTACACCTTC.